This TCR beta chain was sequenced in a study of shared clonotypes between healthy human individuals. Study-wide points: Relative to memory subsets, naive subsets generally showed larger estimated richness. Sorted-subset samples were not fully sequenced, rarefaction indicated.

CDR1 is SEHNR, CDR2 FQNEAQ, per germline (reference sequence). The CDR3 consists of 17 residues. After removal of 6 bases from V and 2 bases from J, the junction contained 13 bases not matched to a gene. Repertoires were generated with immunoSEQ multiplex PCR, while TCRdb's copy carries only in-frame clones and drops some. The sample contains 1,400,000 or so clones, 98% of which appear only once. In the case of this clone: Its matching antigen is unknown.

The sample consisted of naive CD4+ T cells sorted from blood. This sample's subset: CD45RA+ positively selected. J is TRBJ2-7 and V is TRBV7-9; 10 nucleotides align to TRBD2. This TCR was recovered from a man in his thirties or forties in good health. The CDR3 reads CASSSTTPGLAAYEQYF. The DNA for the CDR3 is TGTGCCAGCAGTTCAACGACCCCCGGACTAGCGGCCTACGAGCAGTACTTC.